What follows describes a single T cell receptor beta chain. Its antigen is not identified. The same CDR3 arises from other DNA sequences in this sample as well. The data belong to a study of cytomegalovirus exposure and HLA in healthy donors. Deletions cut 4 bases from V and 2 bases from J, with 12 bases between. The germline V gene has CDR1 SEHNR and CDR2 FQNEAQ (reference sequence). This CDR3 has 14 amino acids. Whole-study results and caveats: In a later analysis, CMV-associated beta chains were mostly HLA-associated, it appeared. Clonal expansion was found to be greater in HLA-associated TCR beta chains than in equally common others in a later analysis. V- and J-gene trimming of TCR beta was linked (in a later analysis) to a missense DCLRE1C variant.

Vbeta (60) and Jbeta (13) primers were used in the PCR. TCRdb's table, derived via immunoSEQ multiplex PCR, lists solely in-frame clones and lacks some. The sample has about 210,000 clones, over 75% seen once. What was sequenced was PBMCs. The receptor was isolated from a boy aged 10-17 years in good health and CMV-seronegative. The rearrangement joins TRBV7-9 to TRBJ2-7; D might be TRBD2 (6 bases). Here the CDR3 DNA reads TGTGCCAGCAGCTACCGGGGGATGCCCTACGAGCAGTACTTC. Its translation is CASSYRGMPYEQYF.